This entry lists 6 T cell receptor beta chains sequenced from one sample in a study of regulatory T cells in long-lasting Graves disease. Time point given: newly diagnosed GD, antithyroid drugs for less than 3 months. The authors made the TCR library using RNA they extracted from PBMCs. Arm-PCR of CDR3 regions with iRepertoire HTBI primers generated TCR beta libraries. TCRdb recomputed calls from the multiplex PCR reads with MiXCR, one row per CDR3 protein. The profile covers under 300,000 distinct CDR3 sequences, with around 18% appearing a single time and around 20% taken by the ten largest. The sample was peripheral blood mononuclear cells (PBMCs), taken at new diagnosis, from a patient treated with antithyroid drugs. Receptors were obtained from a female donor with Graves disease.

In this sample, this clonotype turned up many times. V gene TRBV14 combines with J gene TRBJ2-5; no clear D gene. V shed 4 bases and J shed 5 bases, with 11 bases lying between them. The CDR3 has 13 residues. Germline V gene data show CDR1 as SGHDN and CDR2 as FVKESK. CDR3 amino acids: CASSRDLGETQYF. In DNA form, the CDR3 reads TGTGCCAGCAGCCGGGATCTGGGGGAGACCCAGTACTTC.

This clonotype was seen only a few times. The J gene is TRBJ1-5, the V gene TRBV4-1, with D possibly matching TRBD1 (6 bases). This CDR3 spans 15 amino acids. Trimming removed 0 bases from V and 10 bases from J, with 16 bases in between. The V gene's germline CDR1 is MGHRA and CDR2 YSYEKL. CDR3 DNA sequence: TGCGCCAGCAGCCAAGATCCAGGGGAAGGAGGTCCCCAGCATTTT. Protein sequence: CASSQDPGEGGPQHF.

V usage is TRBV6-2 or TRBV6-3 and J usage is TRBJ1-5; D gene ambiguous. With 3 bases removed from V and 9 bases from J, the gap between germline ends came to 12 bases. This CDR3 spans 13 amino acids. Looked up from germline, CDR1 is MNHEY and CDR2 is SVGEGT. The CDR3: CASSYSRTVPQHF. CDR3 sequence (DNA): TGTGCCAGCAGTTATTCCCGGACGGTGCCCCAGCATTTT.

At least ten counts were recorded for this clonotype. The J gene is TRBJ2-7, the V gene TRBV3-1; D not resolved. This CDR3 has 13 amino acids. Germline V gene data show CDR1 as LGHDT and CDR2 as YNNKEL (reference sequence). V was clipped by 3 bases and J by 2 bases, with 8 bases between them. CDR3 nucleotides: TGTGCCAGCAGCCAGGGCCGTGCCTACGAGCAGTACTTC. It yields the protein CASSQGRAYEQYF.

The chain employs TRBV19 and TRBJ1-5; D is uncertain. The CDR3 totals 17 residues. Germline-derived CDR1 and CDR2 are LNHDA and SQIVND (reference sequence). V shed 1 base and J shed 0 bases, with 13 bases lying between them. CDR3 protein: CASSIAEESYSNQPQHF. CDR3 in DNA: TGTGCCAGTAGTATAGCGGAAGAAAGTTATAGCAATCAGCCCCAGCATTTT.

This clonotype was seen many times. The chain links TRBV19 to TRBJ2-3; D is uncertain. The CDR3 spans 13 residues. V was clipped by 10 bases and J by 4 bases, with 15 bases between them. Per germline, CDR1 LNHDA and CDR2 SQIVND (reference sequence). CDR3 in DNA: TGTGCCACCAAGGATCAAGGACCAGATACGCAGTATTTT. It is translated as CATKDQGPDTQYF.